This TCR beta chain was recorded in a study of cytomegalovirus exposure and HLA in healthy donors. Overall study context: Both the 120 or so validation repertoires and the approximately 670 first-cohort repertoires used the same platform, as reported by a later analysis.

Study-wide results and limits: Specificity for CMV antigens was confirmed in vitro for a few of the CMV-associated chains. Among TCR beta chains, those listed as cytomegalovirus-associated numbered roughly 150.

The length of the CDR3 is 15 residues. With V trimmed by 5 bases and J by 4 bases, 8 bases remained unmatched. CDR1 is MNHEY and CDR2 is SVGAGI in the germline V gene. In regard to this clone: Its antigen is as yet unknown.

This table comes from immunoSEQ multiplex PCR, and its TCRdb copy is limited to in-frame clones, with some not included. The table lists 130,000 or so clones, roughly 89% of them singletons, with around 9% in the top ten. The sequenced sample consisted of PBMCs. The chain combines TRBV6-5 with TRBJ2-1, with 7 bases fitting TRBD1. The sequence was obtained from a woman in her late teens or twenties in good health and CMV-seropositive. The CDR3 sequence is CASSRQGRNYNEQFF. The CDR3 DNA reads TGTGCCAGCAGTAGACAGGGACGGAATTACAATGAGCAGTTCTTC.